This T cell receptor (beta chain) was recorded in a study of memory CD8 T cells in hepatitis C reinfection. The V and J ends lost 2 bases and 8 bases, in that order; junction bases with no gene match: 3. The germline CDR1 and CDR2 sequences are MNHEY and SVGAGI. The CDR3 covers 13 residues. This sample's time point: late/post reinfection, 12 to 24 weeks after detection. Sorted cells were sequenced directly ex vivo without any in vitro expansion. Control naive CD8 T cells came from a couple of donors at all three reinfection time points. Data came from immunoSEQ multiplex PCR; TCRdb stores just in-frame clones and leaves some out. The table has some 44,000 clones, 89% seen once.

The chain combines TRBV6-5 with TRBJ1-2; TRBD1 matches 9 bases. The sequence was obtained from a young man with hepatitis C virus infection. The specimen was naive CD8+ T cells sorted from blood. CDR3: CASSYGTGQGYTF. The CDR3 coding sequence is TGTGCCAGCAGTTACGGGACAGGGCAAGGCTACACCTTC.